This T cell receptor beta chain stems from a study of blood T cell repertoires in COVID-19. Study background: The United States, Italy and Spain were the sources of the acute and convalescent COVID-19 samples.

Germline values: CDR1 MDHEN, CDR2 SYDVKM. Trimming took off 2 bases at V and 3 bases at J, with 14 bases between the two ends. The CDR3 has 16 amino acids. TCRdb keeps only in-frame clones here, not all; method: immunoSEQ multiplex PCR. The sample carries more than 150,000 clones, 80% to 90% recorded once. The sequence was collected from a man aged 65 to 79 with active or convalescent COVID-19. The rearrangement joins TRBV28 to TRBJ1-3, with D possibly TRBD1 on 5 matching bases. Sequences were obtained from peripheral blood. CDR3 in DNA: TGTGCCAGCAGTTTAGGCGGACACTCGGTTGGAAACACCATATATTTT. It is translated as CASSLGGHSVGNTIYF.